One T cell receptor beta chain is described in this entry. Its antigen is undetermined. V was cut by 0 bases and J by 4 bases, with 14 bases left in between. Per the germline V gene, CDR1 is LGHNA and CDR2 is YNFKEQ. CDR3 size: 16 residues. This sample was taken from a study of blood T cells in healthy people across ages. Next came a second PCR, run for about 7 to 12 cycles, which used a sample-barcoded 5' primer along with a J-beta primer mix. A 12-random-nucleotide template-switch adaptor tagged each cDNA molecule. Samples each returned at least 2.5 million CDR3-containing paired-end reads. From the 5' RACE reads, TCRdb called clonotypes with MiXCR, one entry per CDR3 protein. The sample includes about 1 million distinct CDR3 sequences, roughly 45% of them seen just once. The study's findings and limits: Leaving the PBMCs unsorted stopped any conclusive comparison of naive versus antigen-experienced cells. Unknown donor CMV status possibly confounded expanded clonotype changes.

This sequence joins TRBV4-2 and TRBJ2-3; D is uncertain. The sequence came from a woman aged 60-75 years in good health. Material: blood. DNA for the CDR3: TGTGCCAGCAGCCAAGAAGATGGTAGCCGCGCAGATACGCAGTATTTT. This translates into CASSQEDGSRADTQYF.